This T cell receptor beta chain was recovered during a study of blood T cell repertoires in COVID-19. Looking at the study overall: The cDNA or gDNA used as material had been derived from T cells, B-cell-depleted T cells, or PBMCs.

Per the study methods: It was from reference gene primer amplification that nucleated cell counts were estimated. Generated by immunoSEQ multiplex PCR, the TCRdb table keeps only in-frame clones and is missing some. The V and J calls and clone size come from that table; D and trimming were worked out from the DNA. The repertoire has 150,000 or so clones, about 74% of them found once; the top ten carry less than 3%. The germline V gene has CDR1 MDHEN and CDR2 SYDVKM. J was trimmed by 6 bases and V by 1 base; bases with no gene match: 8. The CDR3 spans 15 residues. What was sequenced was peripheral blood. The sequence came from a woman aged 80 or older with acute or convalescent COVID-19. This chain links TRBV28 with TRBJ2-7, with 8 bases matching TRBD1. The CDR3 coding sequence is TGTGCCAGCAGTTTATACGGACAGGGTTATCCCGAGCAGTACTTC. As protein: CASSLYGQGYPEQYF.